This TCR beta chain was profiled in a study of early T cells in non-severe SARS-CoV-2 infection. The CDR3 runs to 15 residues. CDR1 and CDR2 (germline): SGHVS, FQNEAQ. Between the trimmed V and J ends, which lost 5 bases and 5 bases, there was a span of 18 bases. Overall study findings and caveats: The matching step, a VDJdb search, favored anti-spike CD8 responses and missed private and CD4 specificities.

This clonotype was seen a handful of times. Its cognate antigen is unknown. Unique molecular identifiers (one per individual cDNA molecule) were attached. MiXCR, applied by TCRdb to the 5' RACE reads, yields one record per CDR3 protein. There are about 35,000 distinct CDR3 sequences in the sample; 6.3% occur only once, and roughly 6% lies in the top ten. This TCR came from an adult who was a healthcare worker with PCR-confirmed SARS-CoV-2 infection or an uninfected control (not recorded which). This sequence joins TRBV7-8 and TRBJ2-5, with D perhaps assigned TRBD1 or TRBD2 (6 bases each). Sequencing input: whole blood. In nucleotides, the CDR3 is TGTGCCAGCAGCAGACGAACCGGGGGCGGGGAGACCCAGTACTTC. Protein product: CASSRRTGGGETQYF.